Listed below are T cell receptor beta chains from one sample, sequenced in a study of blood T cell repertoires in COVID-19. Generated by immunoSEQ multiplex PCR, the TCRdb table keeps only in-frame clones and is missing some. The profile shows 490,000 or so clones, about nine tenths of them singletons. Material for sequencing was PBMCs or T cells enriched from blood (not recorded which). These receptors came from a woman aged 60 to 75 who had recovered from COVID-19. Both conserved end residues are part of each CDR3. D genes are given only for firm matches. Expanded clones get a size class; other rows say once, few or many, or leave the size out.

j_call: TRBJ1-5
v_call: TRBV12-3/TRBV12-4
clone_size: NA
d_call: NA
cdr3_aa: CASNADNQPQHF
cdr3_nt: TGTGCCAGCAATGCAGATAATCAGCCCCAGCATTTT

j_call: TRBJ2-7
v_call: TRBV6-2/TRBV6-3
clone_size: NA
d_call: TRBD1
cdr3_aa: CASSYPLDRISEGEQYF
cdr3_nt: TGTGCCAGCAGTTACCCCCTGGACAGGATTTCTGAGGGGGAGCAGTACTTC

j_call: TRBJ2-7
v_call: TRBV2
clone_size: NA
d_call: NA
cdr3_aa: CASSEILGSSYEQYF
cdr3_nt: TGTGCCAGCAGTGAAATCCTGGGGAGCTCCTACGAGCAGTACTTC

j_call: TRBJ1-6
v_call: TRBV18
clone_size: NA
d_call: NA
cdr3_aa: CASSPGQFATPLHF
cdr3_nt: TGTGCCAGCTCACCAGGGCAGTTTGCGACACCCCTCCACTTT

j_call: TRBJ1-1
v_call: TRBV9
clone_size: once
d_call: NA
cdr3_aa: CASSVGVTVTNTEAFF
cdr3_nt: TGTGCCAGCAGCGTAGGGGTAACAGTTACGAACACTGAAGCTTTCTTT

j_call: TRBJ1-6
v_call: TRBV5-8
clone_size: NA
d_call: TRBD1
cdr3_aa: CASSLRQGNSPLHF
cdr3_nt: TGTGCCAGCAGCTTACGACAGGGGAATTCACCCCTCCACTTT

j_call: TRBJ1-4
v_call: TRBV4-2
clone_size: few
d_call: NA
cdr3_aa: CASSQDLRLNEKLFF
cdr3_nt: TGTGCCAGCAGCCAAGATTTGAGACTTAATGAAAAACTGTTTTTT

j_call: TRBJ1-1
v_call: TRBV5-1
clone_size: NA
d_call: NA
cdr3_aa: CASSWERMNTEAFF
cdr3_nt: TGCGCCAGCAGCTGGGAGCGTATGAACACTGAAGCTTTCTTT

j_call: TRBJ1-1
v_call: TRBV7-8
clone_size: NA
d_call: TRBD1
cdr3_aa: CASTLTGRSAEAFF
cdr3_nt: TGTGCCAGCACCCTGACAGGGCGGTCGGCTGAAGCTTTCTTT

j_call: TRBJ2-3
v_call: TRBV24-1
clone_size: NA
d_call: NA
cdr3_aa: CATSDYRVARTDTQYF
cdr3_nt: TGTGCCACCAGTGACTATAGGGTAGCGAGGACAGATACGCAGTATTTT

j_call: TRBJ1-1
v_call: TRBV2
clone_size: NA
d_call: TRBD1
cdr3_aa: CASSGQGGNTEAFF
cdr3_nt: TGTGCCAGCAGTGGACAGGGAGGGAACACTGAAGCTTTCTTT

j_call: TRBJ1-6
v_call: TRBV7-8
clone_size: NA
d_call: NA
cdr3_aa: CASSLGQGKSSYNSPLHF
cdr3_nt: TGTGCCAGCAGCTTAGGTCAGGGCAAAAGCTCCTATAATTCACCCCTCCACTTT

j_call: TRBJ1-2
v_call: TRBV7-2
clone_size: NA
d_call: NA
cdr3_aa: CASRQNLGRTYGYTF
cdr3_nt: TGTGCCAGCAGACAAAATCTTGGCAGGACTTATGGCTACACCTTC

j_call: TRBJ2-1
v_call: TRBV7-6
clone_size: NA
d_call: TRBD2
cdr3_aa: CASSQGVAGGLHNEQFF
cdr3_nt: TGTGCCAGCAGCCAGGGGGTAGCGGGGGGCCTACACAATGAGCAGTTCTTC

j_call: TRBJ2-3
v_call: TRBV3-1/TRBV3-2
clone_size: NA
d_call: NA
cdr3_aa: CASSQAGTSLADTQYF
cdr3_nt: TGTGCCAGCAGCCAAGCGGGTACTAGCCTAGCGGATACGCAGTATTTT

j_call: TRBJ1-3
v_call: TRBV28
clone_size: NA
d_call: NA
cdr3_aa: CASKSPGNTIYF
cdr3_nt: TGTGCCAGCAAATCCCCAGGAAACACCATATATTTT

j_call: TRBJ1-4
v_call: TRBV3-1/TRBV3-2
clone_size: NA
d_call: NA
cdr3_aa: CASSQLSGQFNEKLFF
cdr3_nt: TGTGCCAGCAGCCAACTCTCGGGACAATTCAATGAAAAACTGTTTTTT

j_call: TRBJ2-5
v_call: TRBV5-1
clone_size: NA
d_call: TRBD1
cdr3_aa: CASSLWTGGRETQYF
cdr3_nt: TGCGCCAGCAGCCTGTGGACAGGGGGCCGGGAGACCCAGTACTTC

j_call: TRBJ2-2
v_call: TRBV5-1
clone_size: NA
d_call: TRBD1
cdr3_aa: CASSFTGTGTGELFF
cdr3_nt: TGCGCCAGCAGCTTTACCGGGACAGGGACCGGGGAGCTGTTTTTT

j_call: TRBJ2-3
v_call: TRBV6-5
clone_size: NA
d_call: NA
cdr3_aa: CASSYGAENTQYF
cdr3_nt: TGTGCCAGCAGTTATGGGGCAGAAAATACGCAGTATTTT

j_call: TRBJ1-6
v_call: TRBV3-1/TRBV3-2
clone_size: NA
d_call: NA
cdr3_aa: CASSRGVYNSPLHF
cdr3_nt: TGTGCCAGCAGCCGGGGAGTCTATAATTCACCCCTCCACTTT

j_call: TRBJ1-6
v_call: TRBV27
clone_size: few
d_call: TRBD1
cdr3_aa: CASGTGVLLGSPLHF
cdr3_nt: TGTGCCAGCGGTACAGGGGTGTTGCTCGGTTCACCCCTCCACTTT

j_call: TRBJ1-1
v_call: TRBV5-1
clone_size: NA
d_call: NA
cdr3_aa: CASSLEQGDTEAFF
cdr3_nt: TGCGCCAGCAGCTTGGAACAGGGCGACACTGAAGCTTTCTTT

j_call: TRBJ2-3
v_call: TRBV10-3
clone_size: NA
d_call: NA
cdr3_aa: CAIRPTAGTDTQYF
cdr3_nt: TGTGCCATCAGGCCCACAGCAGGCACAGATACGCAGTATTTT

j_call: TRBJ2-5
v_call: TRBV27
clone_size: once
d_call: TRBD1
cdr3_aa: CASRTVQGAGETQYF
cdr3_nt: TGTGCCAGCAGGACGGTACAGGGGGCAGGAGAGACCCAGTACTTC

j_call: TRBJ1-4
v_call: TRBV6-4
clone_size: NA
d_call: NA
cdr3_aa: CARPQGFNEKLFF
cdr3_nt: TGTGCCAGGCCTCAGGGATTTAATGAAAAACTGTTTTTT

j_call: TRBJ1-4
v_call: TRBV6-1
clone_size: NA
d_call: NA
cdr3_aa: CASSEFGGLREKLFF
cdr3_nt: TGTGCCAGCAGTGAGTTCGGGGGGCTTAGAGAAAAACTGTTTTTT

j_call: TRBJ2-1
v_call: TRBV27
clone_size: NA
d_call: NA
cdr3_aa: CASSLVSRGNEQFF
cdr3_nt: TGTGCCAGCAGTTTAGTTTCACGGGGCAATGAGCAGTTCTTC

j_call: TRBJ1-1
v_call: TRBV28
clone_size: NA
d_call: NA
cdr3_aa: CASSPRTANTEAFF
cdr3_nt: TGTGCCAGCAGTCCTCGGACAGCAAACACTGAAGCTTTCTTT

j_call: TRBJ2-1
v_call: TRBV27
clone_size: NA
d_call: NA
cdr3_aa: CASSGGHEQFF
cdr3_nt: TGTGCCAGCTCGGGGGGACACGAGCAGTTCTTC

j_call: TRBJ1-6
v_call: TRBV4-1
clone_size: NA
d_call: NA
cdr3_aa: CASSQEAAAWALHF
cdr3_nt: TGCGCCAGCAGCCAAGAGGCGGCCGCCTGGGCCCTCCACTTT

j_call: TRBJ2-1
v_call: TRBV19
clone_size: NA
d_call: NA
cdr3_aa: CASSISGEPYNEQFF
cdr3_nt: TGTGCCAGTAGTATTTCAGGGGAACCCTACAATGAGCAGTTCTTC

j_call: TRBJ1-4
v_call: TRBV5-1
clone_size: NA
d_call: NA
cdr3_aa: CASSLVGGSNEKLFF
cdr3_nt: TGCGCCAGCAGCTTGGTGGGCGGGTCTAATGAAAAACTGTTTTTT

j_call: TRBJ2-2
v_call: TRBV5-1
clone_size: NA
d_call: TRBD1
cdr3_aa: CASSLRPRGLGTGELFF
cdr3_nt: TGCGCCAGCAGCTTGCGCCCGAGGGGGCTAGGGACCGGGGAGCTGTTTTTT

j_call: TRBJ1-1
v_call: TRBV11-2
clone_size: NA
d_call: NA
cdr3_aa: CASSPGRGRERVAEAFF
cdr3_nt: TGTGCCAGCAGCCCGGGCAGGGGTAGGGAGCGAGTAGCTGAAGCTTTCTTT

j_call: TRBJ1-6
v_call: TRBV28
clone_size: NA
d_call: NA
cdr3_aa: CASSFPQGGGNSPLHF
cdr3_nt: TGTGCCAGCAGTTTTCCACAAGGCGGTGGTAATTCACCCCTCCACTTT

j_call: TRBJ2-1
v_call: TRBV30
clone_size: NA
d_call: NA
cdr3_aa: CAWSVLVGPFGNEQFF
cdr3_nt: TGTGCCTGGAGTGTCCTCGTCGGTCCCTTTGGCAATGAGCAGTTCTTC

j_call: TRBJ1-2
v_call: TRBV5-1
clone_size: NA
d_call: TRBD1
cdr3_aa: CASSSDRANYGYTF
cdr3_nt: TGCGCCAGCAGCTCGGACAGGGCTAACTATGGCTACACCTTC

j_call: TRBJ2-7
v_call: TRBV6-6
clone_size: NA
d_call: TRBD1
cdr3_aa: CASSHSGTGTYEQYF
cdr3_nt: TGTGCCAGCAGCCACTCCGGGACAGGAACCTACGAGCAGTACTTC

j_call: TRBJ1-3
v_call: TRBV6-5
clone_size: NA
d_call: TRBD1
cdr3_aa: CASKGTVPNTIYF
cdr3_nt: TGTGCCAGCAAAGGGACAGTCCCCAACACCATATATTTT

j_call: TRBJ2-3
v_call: TRBV5-4
clone_size: NA
d_call: NA
cdr3_aa: CASSLSGGTDTQYF
cdr3_nt: TGTGCCAGCAGCTTGTCGGGGGGCACAGATACGCAGTATTTT

j_call: TRBJ2-3
v_call: TRBV6-1
clone_size: NA
d_call: NA
cdr3_aa: CASSENYPGTDTQYF
cdr3_nt: TGTGCCAGCAGTGAAAATTATCCAGGCACAGATACGCAGTATTTT

j_call: TRBJ2-7
v_call: TRBV2
clone_size: NA
d_call: NA
cdr3_aa: CASSLQGGYEQYF
cdr3_nt: TGTGCCAGCAGCCTACAGGGGGGGTACGAGCAGTACTTC

j_call: TRBJ2-5
v_call: TRBV11-3
clone_size: once
d_call: NA
cdr3_aa: CASSFSGLAGETQYF
cdr3_nt: TGTGCCAGCAGCTTTAGCGGTTTAGCTGGTGAGACCCAGTACTTC

j_call: TRBJ2-2
v_call: TRBV3-1/TRBV3-2
clone_size: NA
d_call: TRBD1
cdr3_aa: CASSQRTGVTGELFF
cdr3_nt: TGTGCCAGCAGCCAGAGGACAGGGGTTACCGGGGAGCTGTTTTTT

j_call: TRBJ2-5
v_call: TRBV5-4
clone_size: once
d_call: NA
cdr3_aa: CASSLSSEGETQYF
cdr3_nt: TGTGCCAGCAGCTTGTCTAGCGAGGGGGAGACCCAGTACTTC

j_call: TRBJ1-1
v_call: TRBV5-5
clone_size: NA
d_call: NA
cdr3_aa: CASSLDQVNTEAFF
cdr3_nt: TGTGCCAGCAGCCTGGATCAGGTGAACACTGAAGCTTTCTTT

j_call: TRBJ1-6
v_call: TRBV5-1
clone_size: NA
d_call: TRBD1
cdr3_aa: CASSLEQGGNSPLHF
cdr3_nt: TGCGCCAGCAGCTTGGAACAGGGGGGCAATTCACCCCTCCACTTT

j_call: TRBJ2-5
v_call: TRBV7-6
clone_size: NA
d_call: TRBD2
cdr3_aa: CASSQGLAAQETQYF
cdr3_nt: TGTGCCAGCAGCCAAGGACTAGCGGCACAAGAGACCCAGTACTTC

j_call: TRBJ1-2
v_call: TRBV3-1/TRBV3-2
clone_size: NA
d_call: NA
cdr3_aa: CASSLGDYGYTF
cdr3_nt: TGTGCCAGCAGCCTCGGTGACTATGGCTACACCTTC

j_call: TRBJ2-3
v_call: TRBV2
clone_size: NA
d_call: TRBD2
cdr3_aa: CASRGGGRGTDTQYF
cdr3_nt: TGTGCCAGCAGGGGCGGGGGTCGGGGCACAGATACGCAGTATTTT

j_call: TRBJ1-1
v_call: TRBV29-1
clone_size: NA
d_call: NA
cdr3_aa: CSVEDERFRAEAFF
cdr3_nt: TGCAGCGTTGAAGATGAGAGGTTCAGGGCTGAAGCTTTCTTT

j_call: TRBJ2-3
v_call: TRBV7-2
clone_size: NA
d_call: NA
cdr3_aa: CASSLERGGTDTQYF
cdr3_nt: TGTGCCAGCAGCTTAGAGAGGGGGGGTACAGATACGCAGTATTTT

j_call: TRBJ2-2
v_call: TRBV11-2
clone_size: NA
d_call: TRBD1
cdr3_aa: CASSKIGTGETGELFF
cdr3_nt: TGTGCCAGCAGCAAGATCGGGACAGGAGAAACCGGGGAGCTGTTTTTT

j_call: TRBJ2-4
v_call: TRBV5-4
clone_size: NA
d_call: TRBD1
cdr3_aa: CASSPEGRTGDDKNIQYF
cdr3_nt: TGTGCCAGCAGCCCCGAGGGTAGGACAGGGGATGACAAAAACATTCAGTACTTC